Below are 28 T cell receptor beta chains sequenced from a single sample in a study of blood T cell repertoires in COVID-19. Data came from immunoSEQ multiplex PCR; TCRdb stores just in-frame clones and leaves some out. The repertoire holds about 46,000 clones, with about 90% as singletons. Sequenced input: peripheral blood. Every receptor here comes from a man aged 50-60 years with acute or convalescent COVID-19.

V and J are TRBV28 and TRBJ1-5; perhaps TRBD1 as D (6 bases). The CDR3 loop spans 16 amino acids. Germline V gene lookup returns CDR1 MDHEN and CDR2 SYDVKM. The V gene lost 6 bases and the J gene lost 3 bases, with 18 bases spanning the gap. As DNA, the CDR3 is TGTGCCAGCAGGTGGGGGCCTGACAGCCCCAATCAGCCCCAGCATTTT. It yields the protein CASRWGPDSPNQPQHF.

This chain links TRBV6-2 or TRBV6-3 with TRBJ1-1; 8 nucleotides line up with TRBD1. This CDR3 has 14 residues. Germline CDR1 MNHEY, CDR2 SVGEGT. V shed 6 bases, J shed 11 bases, and the junction held 14 bases outside the gene matches. CDR3 sequence: CASSDPGQAIGAFF. The DNA for the CDR3 is TGTGCCAGCAGCGATCCGGGACAGGCCATAGGGGCTTTCTTT.

The chain joins TRBV2 to TRBJ1-4, with D unclear. The germline V gene encodes CDR1 SNHLY and CDR2 FYNNEI. The CDR3 loop spans 11 amino acids. V was clipped by 7 bases and J by 7 bases, with 7 bases between them. The CDR3 DNA is TGTGCCAGCACAATAGCTGAAAAACTGTTTTTT. Amino acids: CASTIAEKLFF.

The V call is TRBV19, the J call TRBJ1-2, with D possibly being TRBD1 (6 bases). The CDR3 extends over 14 amino acids. In germline, CDR1 is LNHDA, CDR2 SQIVND (reference sequence). The V gene lost 5 bases and the J gene lost 7 bases, with 17 bases spanning the gap. Here the CDR3 DNA reads TGTGCCAGTAGTCAAGATCAGGGGCCGCGTGGCTACACCTTC. This codes for CASSQDQGPRGYTF.

There are a few counts of this clone. The rearrangement joins TRBV14 to TRBJ1-1; D perhaps matches TRBD1 (6 bases). The CDR3 sequence is 16 residues long. V shed 4 bases and J shed 1 base, with 16 bases lying between them. Germline-derived CDR1 and CDR2 are SGHDN and FVKESK. CDR3 DNA sequence: TGTGCCAGCAGCCCTAGATTAGGGACAACGAACACTGAAGCTTTCTTT. Translated: CASSPRLGTTNTEAFF.

The genes are TRBV6-1 and TRBJ1-5; D call uncertain. Germline CDR1 MNHNS, CDR2 SASEGT. The CDR3 runs to 15 residues. V was pared by 1 base and J by 2 bases, with 9 bases between. CDR3 region: CASSEGRAGNQPQHF. The CDR3 nucleotides read TGTGCCAGCAGTGAAGGGAGGGCCGGCAATCAGCCCCAGCATTTT.

The rearrangement joins TRBV2 to TRBJ2-1, with 10 bases matching TRBD2. The CDR3 is made up of 15 amino acids. Germline V CDR1 and CDR2: SNHLY, FYNNEI. Trimming removed 6 bases from V and 1 base from J; junction bases left unmatched: 3. In DNA, the CDR3 is TGTGCCAGCAGCGGACTAGCGGCTTCCTACAATGAGCAGTTCTTC. As protein: CASSGLAASYNEQFF.

This clone was seen only once. This chain joins TRBV27 and TRBJ1-6, with 7 nucleotides matching TRBD1. The V gene's germline CDR1 is MNHEY and CDR2 SMNVEV (reference sequence). J gave up 0 bases and V 0 bases, and 8 bases lay outside the gene matches. The length of the CDR3 is 19 residues. This CDR3 is CASSLSIRQGSSYNSPLHF. The CDR3 region has the DNA TGTGCCAGCAGTTTATCGATCCGACAGGGTAGCTCCTATAATTCACCCCTCCACTTT.

This rearrangement joins TRBV13 to TRBJ1-2, with a tentative D call TRBD1 (6 bases). The CDR3 loop spans 14 amino acids. Per germline, CDR1 PRHDT and CDR2 FYEKMQ (reference sequence). Between the trimmed V and J ends, which lost 3 bases and 3 bases, there was a span of 11 bases. In DNA, the CDR3 is TGTGCCAGCAGCTTCACAGGGCCCGACTATGGCTACACCTTC. It specifies CASSFTGPDYGYTF.

The V gene is TRBV7-2, the J gene TRBJ2-1; 9 bases fit TRBD2. In germline, CDR1 is SGHTA, CDR2 FQGNSA. With 2 bases clipped from V and 8 bases from J, the junction kept 13 bases outside the gene matches. The CDR3 is made up of 17 amino acids. Here the CDR3 DNA reads TGTGCCAGCAGCTTAATTTACCTCCCACTAGCGGGCTATGAGCAGTTCTTC. Its protein product is CASSLIYLPLAGYEQFF.

This sequence joins TRBV7-9 and TRBJ1-5, with a weak D call TRBD1 (5 bases). The ends were cut back, 2 bases at V and 2 bases at J, with 10 bases in the middle. The CDR3 is 15 residues long. In germline, CDR1 is SEHNR, CDR2 FQNEAQ (reference sequence). In nucleotides, the CDR3 is TGTGCCAGCAGCTTACCAGGGTCGGGCAATCAGCCCCAGCATTTT. It yields the protein CASSLPGSGNQPQHF.

This clone was counted a few times. The genes are TRBV7-3 and TRBJ2-2; D perhaps matches TRBD2 (7 bases). Germline values: CDR1 SGHTA, CDR2 FQGTGA. The CDR3 is made up of 18 amino acids. V lost 4 bases and J lost 7, with 25 bases in between. For the CDR3, the DNA is TGTGCCAGCAGCTCCCTTCCAGGGGTTGCGGGAGCGGACGGGGAGCTGTTTTTT. As protein: CASSSLPGVAGADGELFF.

The rearrangement links TRBV9 to TRBJ2-1; D unclear. CDR3 length: 12 residues. The ends were cut back, 4 bases at V and 6 bases at J, with 8 bases in the middle. CDR1 SGDLS and CDR2 YYNGEE come from the germline V gene. In nucleotides, the CDR3 is TGTGCCAGCAGCACCAGTGGCAATGAGCAGTTCTTC. This codes for CASSTSGNEQFF. Drawing the rest from reference TRBV9 and TRBJ2-1, the complete variable domain is DSGVTQTPKHLITATGQRVTLRCSPRSGDLSVYWYQQSLDQGLQFLIQYYNGEERAKGNILERFSAQQFPDLHSELNLSSLELGDSALYFCASSTSGNEQFFGPGTRLTVL.

This chain uses TRBV4-2 with TRBJ1-2; tentative D call: TRBD1 (6 bases). Germline CDR1 and CDR2: LGHNA and YNFKEQ. The CDR3 contains 14 residues. Trimming removed 3 bases at V and 4 bases at J, with 12 bases between. The CDR3 DNA reads as TGTGCCAGCAGCCAGTGGGGGCAGGGCTATGGCTACACCTTC. This translates into CASSQWGQGYGYTF.

The chain has TRBV7-2 and TRBJ1-5; 7 bases are a match to TRBD1. Germline CDR1 reads SGHTA; CDR2 reads FQGNSA. With 2 bases clipped from V and 2 bases from J, the junction kept 3 bases outside the gene matches. The CDR3 covers 15 residues. The chain's CDR3 is CASSLYGTGNQPQHF. The DNA of the CDR3 is TGTGCCAGCAGCTTATACGGGACAGGCAATCAGCCCCAGCATTTT.

This clone occurred once. The chain links TRBV27 to TRBJ1-1; D is undetermined. The CDR3 extends over 14 amino acids. The V end was cut by 3 bases, the J end by 5 bases, with 13 bases between. Per the germline V gene, CDR1 is MNHEY and CDR2 is SMNVEV (reference sequence). Written as DNA, the CDR3 is TGTGCCAGCAGTTTTGCCCGAGAGAATACTGAAGCTTTCTTT. Translated: CASSFARENTEAFF.

This clone was seen more than once but under ten times. The V gene is TRBV19, the J gene TRBJ1-3; no clear D gene. This CDR3 region has 13 residues. Germline V gene lookup returns CDR1 LNHDA and CDR2 SQIVND (reference sequence). Between the trimmed V and J ends, which lost 5 bases and 5 bases, there was a span of 10 bases. CDR3 in DNA: TGTGCCAGTAGTTTCCAGGTCAGAAACACCATATATTTT. As protein: CASSFQVRNTIYF.

The chain's CDR3 is CASNGGVGGANNEQFF. DNA of the CDR3: TGTGCCAGTAATGGGGGGGTCGGCGGGGCAAACAATGAGCAGTTCTTC. J is TRBJ2-1 and V is TRBV19, with 7 bases lining up with TRBD2. The V segment lost 7 bases and the J segment 5 bases; nucleotides outside the gene matches: 14. The CDR3 extends over 16 amino acids. Germline V gene sequence: CDR1 LNHDA, CDR2 SQIVND (reference sequence).

The chain couples TRBV7-9 to TRBJ1-5; no clear D gene. The CDR3 totals 13 residues. Per germline, CDR1 SEHNR and CDR2 FQNEAQ (reference sequence). Trimming stripped 2 bases from V and 5 bases from J, with 7 bases between. The DNA for the CDR3 is TGTGCCAGCAGCTTATCCGGAGATCAGCCCCAGCATTTT. Protein sequence: CASSLSGDQPQHF.

The chain joins TRBV5-5 to TRBJ1-2; D may be TRBD1 (6 bases). The CDR3 is made up of 12 amino acids. The ends were cut back, 4 bases at V and 7 bases at J, with 11 bases in the middle. Germline CDR1 SGHKS, CDR2 YYEKEE (reference sequence). The CDR3 DNA reads as TGTGCCAGCAGCCGCACAGGGCTTGGCTACACCTTC. This sequence encodes CASSRTGLGYTF.

This clone was counted only a few times. The gene calls are TRBV20-1 and TRBJ1-1; a possible D gene is TRBD1 (5 bases). Per the germline V gene, CDR1 is DFQATT and CDR2 is SNEGSKA (reference sequence). This CDR3 is 13 amino acids long. Trimming took 3 bases from V and 4 from J, leaving 12 bases between them. The CDR3 sequence: CSASKTGGTEAFF. CDR3 in DNA: TGCAGTGCTAGTAAAACGGGGGGCACTGAAGCTTTCTTT.

This clone was detected a few times. J is TRBJ1-5 and V is TRBV6-2 or TRBV6-3, with 9 bases identical to TRBD1. J was trimmed by 6 bases and V by 0 bases; bases with no gene match: 3. Germline V lookup: CDR1 MNHEY, CDR2 SVGEGT. This CDR3 comprises 15 residues. CDR3 bases: TGTGCCAGCAGTTACTCGGGACAGGGTGGTCAGCCCCAGCATTTT. Translation gives CASSYSGQGGQPQHF.

The chain is built from TRBV20-1 and TRBJ1-5; D perhaps matches TRBD1 (6 bases). The length of the CDR3 is 16 residues. Germline V gene sequence: CDR1 DFQATT, CDR2 SNEGSKA (reference sequence). The V gene lost 3 bases and the J gene lost 7 bases, with 22 bases spanning the gap. The CDR3 region has the DNA TGCAGTGCTAGTATCCCCACAGGGACCTTTAGGCAGCCCCAGCATTTT. Encoded protein: CSASIPTGTFRQPQHF.

The rearrangement joins TRBV5-4 to TRBJ2-1; 13 nucleotides align to TRBD2. Germline trimming cut 0 bases from V and 10 bases from J; bases unmatched to any gene: 7. The CDR3 totals 16 residues. The germline V gene encodes CDR1 SGHNT and CDR2 YYREEE (reference sequence). In nucleotides, the CDR3 is TGTGCCAGCAGCTTGGGACTAGCGGGAGGTACAAGCGAGCAGTTCTTC. It is translated as CASSLGLAGGTSEQFF.

The chain joins TRBV19 to TRBJ2-5; TRBD1 matches 7 bases. The CDR3 runs 15 residues. CDR1 is LNHDA, CDR2 SQIVND, per germline (reference sequence). Germline trimming cut 5 bases from V and 2 bases from J; bases unmatched to any gene: 8. The CDR3, as DNA: TGTGCCAGTAGTCTCGCGTCGGACAGGCAAGAGACCCAGTACTTC. It translates to CASSLASDRQETQYF.

The chain is built from TRBV6-5 and TRBJ1-1, with a weak D call TRBD1 (5 bases). The ends were cut back, 7 bases at V and 10 bases at J, with 13 bases in the middle. This CDR3 region has 11 residues. CDR1 is MNHEY and CDR2 is SVGAGI in the germline V gene. The CDR3 reads CASKKGVTAFF. Here the CDR3 DNA reads TGTGCCAGCAAAAAAGGGGTTACAGCTTTCTTT.

CDR3 bases: TGTGCCAGCCGAGAGCTACAGGATACGCAGTATTTT. Encoded protein: CASRELQDTQYF. V usage is TRBV18 and J usage is TRBJ2-3; D not resolved. The CDR3 spans 12 residues. CDR1 and CDR2 from the germline V gene are KGHSH and LQKENI. With 8 bases removed from V and 6 bases from J, the gap between germline ends came to 12 bases. The complete variable domain, with remaining parts taken from reference TRBV18 and TRBJ2-3, reads NAGVMQNPRHLVRRRGQEARLRCSPMKGHSHVYWYRQLPEEGLKFMVYLQKENIIDESGMPKERFSAEFPKEGPSILRIQQVVRGDSAAYFCASRELQDTQYFGPGTRLTVL.

The table lists this clone with a count of one. This chain connects TRBV7-9 to TRBJ2-1; no clear D. Trimming pared 5 bases from V and 0 bases from J, leaving 5 bases between. Germline lookup yields CDR1 SEHNR and CDR2 FQNEAQ (reference sequence). The CDR3 contains 13 residues. Here the CDR3 reads CASSPGSYNEQFF. For the CDR3, the DNA is TGTGCCAGCAGCCCCGGCTCCTACAATGAGCAGTTCTTC. Supplemented by reference TRBV7-9 and TRBJ2-1, the full variable domain reads DTGVSQNPRHKITKRGQNVTFRCDPISEHNRLYWYRQTLGQGPEFLTYFQNEAQLEKSRLLSDRFSAERPKGSFSTLEIQRTEQGDSAMYLCASSPGSYNEQFFGPGTRLTVL.